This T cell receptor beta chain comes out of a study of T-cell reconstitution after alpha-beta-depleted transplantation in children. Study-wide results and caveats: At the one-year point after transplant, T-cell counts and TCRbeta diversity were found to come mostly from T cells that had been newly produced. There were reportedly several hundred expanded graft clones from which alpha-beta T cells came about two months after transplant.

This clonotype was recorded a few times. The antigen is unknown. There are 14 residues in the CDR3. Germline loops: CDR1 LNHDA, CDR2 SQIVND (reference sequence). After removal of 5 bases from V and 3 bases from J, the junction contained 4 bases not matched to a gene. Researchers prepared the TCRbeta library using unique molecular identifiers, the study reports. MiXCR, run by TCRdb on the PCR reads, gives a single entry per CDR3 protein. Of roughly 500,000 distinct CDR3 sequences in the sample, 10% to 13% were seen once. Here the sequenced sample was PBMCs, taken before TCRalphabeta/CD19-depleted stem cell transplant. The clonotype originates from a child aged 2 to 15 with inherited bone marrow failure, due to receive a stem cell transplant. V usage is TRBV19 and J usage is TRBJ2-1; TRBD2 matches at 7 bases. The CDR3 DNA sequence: TGTGCCAGTAGTTGGGGGGGGGACTACAATGAGCAGTTCTTC. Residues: CASSWGGDYNEQFF.